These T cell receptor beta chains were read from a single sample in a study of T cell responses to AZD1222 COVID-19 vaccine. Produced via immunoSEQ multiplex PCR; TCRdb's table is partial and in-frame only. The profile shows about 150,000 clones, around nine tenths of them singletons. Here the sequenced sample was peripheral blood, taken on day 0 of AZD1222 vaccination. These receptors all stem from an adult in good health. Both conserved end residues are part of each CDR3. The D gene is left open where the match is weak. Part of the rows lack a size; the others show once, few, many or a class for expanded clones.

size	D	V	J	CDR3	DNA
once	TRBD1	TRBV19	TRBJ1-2	CASSIQGANPPSRTF	TGTGCCAGTAGTATCCAGGGGGCTAATCCCCCGTCAAGGACCTTC
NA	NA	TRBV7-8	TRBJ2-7	CASSLTTINKPYEQYF	TGTGCCAGCAGCTTAACGACTATTAACAAGCCCTACGAGCAGTACTTC
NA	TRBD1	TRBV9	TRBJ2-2	CASSETGIRTGELFF	TGTGCCAGCAGTGAGACAGGGATTCGGACCGGGGAGCTGTTTTTT
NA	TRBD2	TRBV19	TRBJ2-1	CASSILASGSSYNEQFF	TGTGCCAGTAGTATCTTGGCTAGCGGGAGCTCCTACAATGAGCAGTTCTTC
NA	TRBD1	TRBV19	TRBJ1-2	CASTHSTGTGGYGYTF	TGTGCCAGTACTCACTCTACTGGGACAGGGGGCTATGGCTACACCTTC
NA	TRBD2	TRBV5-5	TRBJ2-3	CASSLVGTSGGAIVDTQYF	TGTGCCAGCAGCTTAGTTGGGACTAGCGGGGGGGCAATTGTGGATACGCAGTATTTT
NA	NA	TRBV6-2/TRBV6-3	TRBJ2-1	CASSWKSYNEQFF	TGTGCCAGCAGTTGGAAAAGCTACAATGAGCAGTTCTTC
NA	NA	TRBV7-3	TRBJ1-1	CASSLDPGERGAFF	TGTGCCAGCAGCCTCGACCCAGGGGAGAGGGGAGCTTTCTTT
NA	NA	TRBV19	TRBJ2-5	CASREQETQYF	TGTGCCAGTAGGGAACAAGAGACCCAGTACTTC
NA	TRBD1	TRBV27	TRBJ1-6	CASSLNRGLALHF	TGTGCCAGCAGTTTAAACAGGGGATTGGCCCTCCACTTT
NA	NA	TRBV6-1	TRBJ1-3	CASSEAIGGAHSGNTIYF	TGTGCCAGCAGTGAAGCGATCGGTGGGGCTCACTCTGGAAACACCATATATTTT
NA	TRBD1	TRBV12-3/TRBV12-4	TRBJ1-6	CASSNRQGRRLHF	TGTGCCAGCAGCAACCGACAGGGTAGACGCCTCCACTTT
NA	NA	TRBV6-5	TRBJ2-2	CASSYSIDSRAGELFF	TGTGCCAGCAGTTACTCTATTGACAGCAGGGCCGGGGAGCTGTTTTTT
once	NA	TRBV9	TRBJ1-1	CASSVVMDSPEAFF	TGTGCCAGCAGCGTAGTAATGGACAGCCCTGAAGCTTTCTTT
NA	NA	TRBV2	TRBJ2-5	CASSEVGETQYF	TGTGCCAGCAGTGAAGTCGGAGAGACCCAGTACTTC
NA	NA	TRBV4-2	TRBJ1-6	CASSQEPGQHNSPLHF	TGTGCCAGCAGCCAAGAACCTGGACAGCATAATTCACCCCTCCACTTT
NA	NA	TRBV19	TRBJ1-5	CASSLRVEQPQHF	TGTGCCAGTAGTCTCAGGGTTGAGCAGCCCCAGCATTTT
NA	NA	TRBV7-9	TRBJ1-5	CASSFVRSGRGWSNQPQHF	TGTGCCAGCAGCTTTGTTAGAAGTGGCAGGGGATGGAGCAATCAGCCCCAGCATTTT
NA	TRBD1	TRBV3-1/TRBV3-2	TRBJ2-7	CASTTIGDRGRQYF	TGTGCCAGCACTACAATTGGTGACAGGGGGCGGCAGTACTTC
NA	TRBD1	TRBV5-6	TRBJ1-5	CASSGTGNQPQHF	TGTGCCAGCAGCGGGACAGGCAATCAGCCCCAGCATTTT
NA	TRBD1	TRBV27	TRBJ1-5	CASSPRGQQGNQPQHF	TGTGCCAGCAGTCCACGGGGACAGCAGGGCAATCAGCCCCAGCATTTT
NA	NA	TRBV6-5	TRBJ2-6	CASRRGVGANVLTF	TGTGCCAGCAGGAGGGGGGTTGGGGCCAACGTCCTGACTTTC
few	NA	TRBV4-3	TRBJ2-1	CASSQETGNEQFF	TGCGCCAGCAGCCAAGAGACCGGAAATGAGCAGTTCTTC
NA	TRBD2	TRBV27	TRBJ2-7	CASSFTSGAHYEQYF	TGTGCCAGCAGTTTTACTAGCGGGGCCCACTACGAGCAGTACTTC
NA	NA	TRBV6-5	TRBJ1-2	CASTRGGYYTF	TGTGCCAGCACAAGGGGAGGCTACTACACCTTC
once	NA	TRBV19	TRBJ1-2	CASSITGTQHYGYTF	TGTGCCAGTAGTATCACCGGGACACAACACTATGGCTACACCTTC
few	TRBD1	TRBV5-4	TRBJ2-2	CASSQGAGELFF	TGTGCCAGCAGCCAGGGGGCCGGGGAGCTGTTTTTT
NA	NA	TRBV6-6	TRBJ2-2	CASSRDISTGELFF	TGTGCCAGCAGCCGAGATATTAGCACCGGGGAGCTGTTTTTT
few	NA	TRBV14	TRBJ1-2	CASSQQSASYGYTF	TGTGCCAGCAGCCAACAAAGTGCATCATATGGCTACACCTTC
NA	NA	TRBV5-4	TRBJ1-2	CASSLDPSGGYTF	TGTGCCAGCAGCTTGGATCCCTCGGGAGGCTACACCTTC
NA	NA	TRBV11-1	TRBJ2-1	CASSEEWHGTYNEQFF	TGTGCCAGCAGCGAAGAGTGGCACGGCACATACAATGAGCAGTTCTTC
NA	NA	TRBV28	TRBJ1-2	CASSPVRDGAYGYTF	TGTGCCAGCAGTCCCGTTAGGGATGGGGCCTATGGCTACACCTTC
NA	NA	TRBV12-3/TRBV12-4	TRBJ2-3	CASSRGTDTQYF	TGTGCCAGCAGCCGGGGCACAGATACGCAGTATTTT
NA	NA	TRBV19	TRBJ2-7	CASSIDPPGSYEQYF	TGTGCCAGTAGTATAGATCCCCCCGGCTCCTACGAGCAGTACTTC
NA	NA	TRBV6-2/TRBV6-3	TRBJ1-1	CASSYPLKQRSNSEAFF	TGTGCCAGCAGTTACCCTCTTAAACAGAGATCGAACTCTGAAGCTTTCTTT
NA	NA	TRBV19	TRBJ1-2	CASSIRRLSGYTF	TGTGCCAGTAGTATACGACGTTTGTCTGGCTACACCTTC
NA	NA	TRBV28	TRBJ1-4	CASSFGRTNEKLFF	TGTGCCAGCAGTTTTGGTAGGACGAATGAAAAACTGTTTTTT
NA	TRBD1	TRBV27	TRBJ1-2	CASTGQGNYGYTF	TGTGCCAGCACCGGACAGGGCAACTATGGCTACACCTTC
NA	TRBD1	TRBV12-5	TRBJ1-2	CASGLILGQGNPQGYTF	TGTGCTAGTGGTTTGATTCTCGGACAGGGGAACCCGCAAGGCTACACCTTC
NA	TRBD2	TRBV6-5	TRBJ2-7	CASRGLAGDGQYF	TGTGCCAGCAGGGGACTAGCGGGAGACGGTCAGTACTTC
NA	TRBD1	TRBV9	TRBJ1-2	CASRGDRASGYTF	TGTGCCAGCAGAGGGGACAGGGCGTCGGGCTACACCTTC
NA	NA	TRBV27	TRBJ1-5	CASMIQGSNQPQHF	TGTGCCAGCATGATCCAGGGAAGCAATCAGCCCCAGCATTTT
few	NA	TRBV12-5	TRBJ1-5	CASGDNQPQHF	TGTGCTAGTGGGGACAATCAGCCCCAGCATTTT